Presented here are 8 T cell receptor beta chains from one specimen sequenced in a study of blood T cell repertoires in COVID-19. Profiled with immunoSEQ multiplex PCR; TCRdb holds only in-frame clones, not every one. In the table there are around 500,000 clones, 75% to 90% of which are singletons. Sequenced input: peripheral blood. These receptors all come from a human donor in a cohort sampled during active COVID-19.

V usage is TRBV4-2 and J usage is TRBJ2-3; tentative D call: TRBD2 (6 bases). Trimming removed 1 base from V and 4 bases from J, with 15 bases in between. The CDR3 totals 16 residues. CDR1 is LGHNA, CDR2 YNFKEQ, per germline. For the CDR3, the DNA is TGTGCCAGCAGCCAAGCCGGCGGGAACCCCTCAGATACGCAGTATTTT. It specifies CASSQAGGNPSDTQYF.

The CDR3, as DNA: TGTGCCAGCAGCCCGGACAACAACTATGGCTACACCTTC. It encodes CASSPDNNYGYTF. V and J are TRBV5-5 and TRBJ1-2; weak D call: TRBD1 (5 bases). Germline V CDR1 and CDR2: SGHKS, YYEKEE (reference sequence). The CDR3 sequence is 13 residues long. V dropped 4 bases and J dropped 2 bases, with 9 bases sitting between them.

This clone showed up many times. This chain connects TRBV4-1 to TRBJ2-2; TRBD2 agrees at 12 bases. Per the germline V gene, CDR1 is MGHRA and CDR2 is YSYEKL. The CDR3 runs to 20 residues. V trimming: 4 bases; J trimming: 9 bases; junction bases outside the gene matches: 21. CDR3 protein: CASSRGGLAGGQAGRRELFF. Here the CDR3 DNA reads TGCGCCAGCAGCCGAGGTGGGCTAGCGGGAGGGCAAGCGGGGCGTAGGGAGCTGTTTTTT.

This chain connects TRBV19 to TRBJ2-1, with 11 bases matching TRBD2. Germline CDR1 reads LNHDA; CDR2 reads SQIVND (reference sequence). This CDR3 is built from 16 residues. Germline trimming cut 10 bases from V and 4 bases from J; bases unmatched to any gene: 12. The CDR3 here is CATKKTSGAQYNEQFF. The CDR3 DNA is TGTGCCACCAAGAAGACTAGCGGGGCCCAATACAATGAGCAGTTCTTC.

This clone was seen only once. The V and J genes are TRBV28 and TRBJ2-5; no firm D call. The CDR3 has 14 residues. Germline values: CDR1 MDHEN, CDR2 SYDVKM. Trimming stripped 2 bases from V and 0 bases from J, with 7 bases between. The CDR3 nucleotides read TGTGCCAGCAGTTTACCACAGAACCAAGAGACCCAGTACTTC. Its protein product is CASSLPQNQETQYF.

The chain recombines TRBV5-1 with TRBJ2-7, with D perhaps matching TRBD2 (7 bases). CDR1 is SGHRS and CDR2 is YFSETQ in the germline V gene. V lost 0 bases, J lost 3 bases, and 22 bases lay in between. This CDR3 region has 18 residues. DNA for the CDR3: TGCGCCAGCAGCTTGGCACACCTCCGGCGGGGGCTCTTCTACGAGCAGTACTTC. It is translated as CASSLAHLRRGLFYEQYF.

The chain has TRBV19 and TRBJ1-5; a weak D match, TRBD1 (5 bases). The CDR3 contains 15 residues. Looked up from germline, CDR1 is LNHDA and CDR2 is SQIVND (reference sequence). V lost 3 bases and J lost 7, with 16 bases in between. The CDR3: CASSMSRVTGQPQHF. CDR3 coding DNA: TGTGCCAGTAGTATGAGCAGGGTGACGGGCCAGCCCCAGCATTTT.

This clone was seen only once. The chain carries TRBV2 and TRBJ2-3; 9 bases are shared with TRBD1. This CDR3 region has 15 residues. Germline V gene sequence: CDR1 SNHLY, CDR2 FYNNEI. With 4 bases clipped from V and 1 base from J, the junction kept 3 bases outside the gene matches. CDR3 in DNA: TGTGCCAGCAGTGTGAGACAGGGGGGCACAGATACGCAGTATTTT. Protein: CASSVRQGGTDTQYF.